These T cell receptor beta chains were read from a single sample in a study of vaccination and CD4 T cells after COVID-19. These receptors lack a known antigen. TCRdb re-analysed the PCR reads in MiXCR, keeping a single row per CDR3 protein. The sample yields 9,500 to 10,000 distinct CDR3 sequences, 26% seen once. The sequencing used CD4+ T cells from blood, cultured in vitro, collected after SARS-CoV-2 vaccination. Source of these receptors: a human donor who had recovered from COVID-19. CDR3s include the opening cysteine and the closing phenylalanine or tryptophan. D genes are given only for firm matches. Size is stated for part of the rows, as once, few or many counts, or as a class when the clone is expanded.

V: TRBV28; D: .; J: TRBJ1-5; size: .; DNA: TGTGCCAGCAGTTTACTGCTGACGTCGAATCAGCCCCAGCATTTT; CDR3: CASSLLLTSNQPQHF
V: TRBV27; D: .; J: TRBJ1-6; size: .; DNA: TGTGCCAGCAGTCGGGGGGGGCCGAGGGCTTCACCCCTCCACTTT; CDR3: CASSRGGPRASPLHF
V: TRBV10-2; D: .; J: TRBJ1-2; size: few; DNA: TGCGCCAGCAGTGAGTCATGGTATGGCTACACCTTC; CDR3: CASSESWYGYTF
V: TRBV7-2; D: .; J: TRBJ1-2; size: .; DNA: TGTGCCAGCGGCTTAGGGTCGGGGGGCGGCTATGGCTACACCTTC; CDR3: CASGLGSGGGYGYTF
V: TRBV7-3; D: .; J: TRBJ2-7; size: .; DNA: TGTGCCAGCAGCTTAAATTCCGGACCCCCATACGAGCAGTACTTC; CDR3: CASSLNSGPPYEQYF
V: TRBV4-1; D: .; J: TRBJ1-2; size: .; DNA: TGCGCCAGCAGCCCCACAGGGAGACCCTATGGCTACACCTTC; CDR3: CASSPTGRPYGYTF
V: TRBV6-1; D: TRBD1; J: TRBJ1-1; size: .; DNA: TGTGCCAGCAGCGGGGACAGGGCTAGGGCTGAAGCTTTCTTT; CDR3: CASSGDRARAEAFF
V: TRBV28; D: TRBD2; J: TRBJ2-5; size: .; DNA: TGTGCCAGCAGTACCCGGGGGGGCAGGGAGACCCAGTACTTC; CDR3: CASSTRGGRETQYF
V: TRBV6-1; D: .; J: TRBJ1-2; size: .; DNA: TGTGCCAGCAGTCCCCTCGTCCATGGCTACACCTTC; CDR3: CASSPLVHGYTF
V: TRBV7-6; D: .; J: TRBJ2-7; size: few; DNA: TGTGCCAGCAGCTTATCATACCAAGGCAACGAGCAGTACTTC; CDR3: CASSLSYQGNEQYF
V: TRBV2; D: .; J: TRBJ2-5; size: few; DNA: TGTGCCAGCAGGGGAGATCTAGGGCGGGAAGAGACCCAGTACTTC; CDR3: CASRGDLGREETQYF
V: TRBV7-2; D: .; J: TRBJ1-2; size: .; DNA: TGTGCCAGCAGCTTAAATCCCGCAGGGAACTATGGCTACACCTTC; CDR3: CASSLNPAGNYGYTF
V: TRBV19; D: .; J: TRBJ2-3; size: .; DNA: TGTGCCAGCTCGGGTGGCGGGACCGATACGCAGTATTTT; CDR3: CASSGGGTDTQYF
V: TRBV6-5; D: .; J: TRBJ1-5; size: few; DNA: TGTGCCAGCAGTTACTCGAGGCCGGCCAGTGGCAATCAGCCCCAGCATTTT; CDR3: CASSYSRPASGNQPQHF
V: TRBV15; D: .; J: TRBJ1-5; size: medium-sized; DNA: TGTGCCACCAGCAGAGATAAACAGGGCAATCAGCCCCAGCATTTT; CDR3: CATSRDKQGNQPQHF
V: TRBV6-2/TRBV6-3; D: .; J: TRBJ2-7; size: .; DNA: TGTGCCAGCAGTTATTACAATAGCGGTTACGAGCAGTACTTC; CDR3: CASSYYNSGYEQYF
V: TRBV28; D: .; J: TRBJ1-5; size: few; DNA: TGTGCCAGCACGGCTTCGGTGCAGCCCCAGCATTTT; CDR3: CASTASVQPQHF
V: TRBV5-4; D: TRBD1; J: TRBJ1-1; size: .; DNA: TGTGCCAGCAGCTGGGGGGGACAGCTGAACACTGAAGCTTTCTTT; CDR3: CASSWGGQLNTEAFF
V: TRBV19; D: .; J: TRBJ2-7; size: .; DNA: TGTGCCAGTAGTATAGCTGACAGTCCCTACGAGCAGTACTTC; CDR3: CASSIADSPYEQYF
V: TRBV19; D: .; J: TRBJ1-2; size: few; DNA: TGTGCCAGTAAAGACACTTGGTATGGCTACACCTTC; CDR3: CASKDTWYGYTF
V: TRBV24-1; D: TRBD1; J: TRBJ2-1; size: few; DNA: TGTGCCACCAGTGACCCTAAACAGGGGGCTGGGTACAATGAGCAGTTCTTC; CDR3: CATSDPKQGAGYNEQFF
V: TRBV28; D: .; J: TRBJ1-5; size: .; DNA: TGTGCCAGCAGTTTAGGGCGGGGATATCAGCCCCAGCATTTT; CDR3: CASSLGRGYQPQHF
V: TRBV6-2/TRBV6-3; D: .; J: TRBJ1-5; size: .; DNA: TGTGCCAGCAGGACAGGCGAGGGTCAGCCCCAGCATTTT; CDR3: CASRTGEGQPQHF
V: TRBV9; D: .; J: TRBJ1-5; size: few; DNA: TGTGCCAGCAGCGTAGGTCCCAGCCCCAACAATCAGCCCCAGCATTTT; CDR3: CASSVGPSPNNQPQHF